This is a list of T cell receptor beta chains from one sample in a study of liver allograft versus peripheral blood T cells. MiXCR was run by TCRdb on the reads, yielding one entry per CDR3 protein. The sample carries 7,000 to 9,500 distinct CDR3 sequences, 19% recorded once. Receptors originate from a human patient who had a liver transplant. Some T cells may arise from the graft donor. The CDR3 runs from the conserved cysteine through the conserved F or W. The D gene is left open where the match is weak. Where a row states a size, it is once, few, many or the class of an expanded clone; other rows omit it.

>TRBV20-1|NA|TRBJ1-5|NA
TGCAGTGCTAAAAAGGCCCGGGACACCGCTATAATGCCCCAGCATTTT
CSAKKARDTAIMPQHF
>TRBV6-1|NA|TRBJ1-4|medium-sized
TGTGCCAGCAGGAGATGGGGGGACTTAGATGAAAAACTGTTTTTT
CASRRWGDLDEKLFF
>TRBV30|NA|TRBJ1-2|many
TGTGCCTGGAGGTCTGCAGGGACACTTTATGGCTACACCTTC
CAWRSAGTLYGYTF
>TRBV9|TRBD1|TRBJ2-2|NA
TGTGCCAGTGCAGGGGGAAAGGTCGGGGAGCTGTTTTTT
CASAGGKVGELFF
>TRBV19|NA|TRBJ1-1|medium-sized
TGTGCCAGTAGTGAGTGGCAGATGAACACTGAAGCTTTCTTT
CASSEWQMNTEAFF
>TRBV27|NA|TRBJ1-2|few
TGTGCCAGCAGGCCCAGTGGCAGGCATAACAGATATGGCTACACCTTC
CASRPSGRHNRYGYTF
>TRBV19|NA|TRBJ1-1|many
TGTGCCACCAAGGGGCAGGGGCCTGAAGCTTTCTTT
CATKGQGPEAFF
>TRBV7-2|NA|TRBJ2-7|few
TGTGCCAGCAGCTTAGGGGGATTCGACGAGCAGTACTTC
CASSLGGFDEQYF
>TRBV5-6|TRBD1|TRBJ1-2|many
TGTGCCAGCAGCTTGGCCGGGACAGGGGCGGGCTACACCTTC
CASSLAGTGAGYTF
>TRBV11-2|NA|TRBJ2-7|few
TGTGCCAGCAGCGCCTCCCACGAGCAGTACTTC
CASSASHEQYF
>TRBV6-5|NA|TRBJ1-1|medium-sized
TGTGCCAGCAGTTACTCGACGGGGGGTGGGGAAGCTTTCTTT
CASSYSTGGGEAFF
>TRBV12-3/TRBV12-4|NA|TRBJ1-1|NA
TGTGCCAGCGAGGGCCTGTCGGCCCGTCGCGTTATGAACACTGAAGCTTTCTTT
CASEGLSARRVMNTEAFF
>TRBV2|NA|TRBJ1-1|NA
TGTGCCAGCAGTGAGGTCGTTCGAACTGAAGCTTTCTTT
CASSEVVRTEAFF
>TRBV7-9|TRBD2|TRBJ2-7|NA
TGTGCCAGCAGCTTTACTAGCGGGGACTACGAGCAGTACTTC
CASSFTSGDYEQYF
>TRBV6-5|TRBD1|TRBJ1-6|few
TGTGCCAGCAGTTACCTAGGACAGGGAAAAGGTGGACCCCTCCACTTT
CASSYLGQGKGGPLHF
>TRBV24-1|NA|TRBJ1-4|many
TGTGCCTTGCGGCGGAGGGTAAAACTGTTTTTT
CALRRRVKLFF
>TRBV20-1|TRBD2|TRBJ2-7|NA
TGCAGTGCTATTCGAGCGGGGGGGCGGTACGAGCAGTACTTC
CSAIRAGGRYEQYF
>TRBV12-5|NA|TRBJ1-4|few
TGTGCTAGTGGTTTCCTGACGGGCGAAAAACTGTTTTTT
CASGFLTGEKLFF
>TRBV12-3/TRBV12-4|NA|TRBJ1-1|medium-sized
NA
CASSFLAGELNTEAFF
>TRBV29-1|TRBD1|TRBJ1-2|medium-sized
TGCAGCGCAATGGGACAGGGAGGGGTCCATGGCTACACCTTC
CSAMGQGGVHGYTF
>TRBV7-9|TRBD1|TRBJ1-2|many
TGTGCCAGCAGCCTCCCGGGACAGGAATCGTACGGCTACACCTTC
CASSLPGQESYGYTF
>TRBV16|TRBD1|TRBJ2-1|medium-sized
TGTGCCAGCAGCCGCCCGACAGGGTTTAATGAGCAGTTCTTC
CASSRPTGFNEQFF
>TRBV7-9|NA|TRBJ1-1|many
TGTGCCAGCAGCTTCGGGCAGGGGACGAACACTGAAGCTTTCTTT
CASSFGQGTNTEAFF
>TRBV20-1|NA|TRBJ2-7|NA
TGCAGTGCTTTAGACTGGGGGGACGAGCAGTACTTC
CSALDWGDEQYF
>TRBV7-9|NA|TRBJ2-1|NA
TGTGCCAGCAGCACCGCGGAGGGTGAGCAGTTCTTC
CASSTAEGEQFF
>TRBV27|NA|TRBJ2-7|NA
TGTGCCAGCAGTTTATTCCAGAACGGCTACGAGCAGTACTTC
CASSLFQNGYEQYF
>TRBV13|NA|TRBJ1-4|medium-sized
TGTGCCAGCAGCTTAGGGGGGCCAGTTAATGAAAAACTGTTTTTT
CASSLGGPVNEKLFF
>TRBV11-1|TRBD2|TRBJ2-2|NA
TGTGCCAGCAGCTCAGCGGGGGAAGGGGTCGGGGAGCTGTTTTTT
CASSSAGEGVGELFF
>TRBV6-5|NA|TRBJ2-2|medium-sized
TGTGCCAGCAGTTACCTTATACAGGGACCCGGGGAGCTGTTTTTT
CASSYLIQGPGELFF
>TRBV6-2/TRBV6-3|NA|TRBJ2-7|medium-sized
TGTGCCAGCACCCGAATCGGGGTTGGCTACGAGCAGTACTTC
CASTRIGVGYEQYF
>TRBV10-3|NA|TRBJ1-1|NA
TGTGCCATCAGTGAGAACGCCAGGGCGAACACTGAAGCTTTCTTT
CAISENARANTEAFF
>TRBV10-3|NA|TRBJ1-1|medium-sized
TGTGCCATCAGTGAGTCTGTAGGTTACACTGAAGCTTTCTTT
CAISESVGYTEAFF
>TRBV13|NA|TRBJ2-2|NA
TGTGCCAGCAGCCCCGGGTCGAAGAGCGCCGGGGAGCTGTTTTTT
CASSPGSKSAGELFF
>TRBV15|NA|TRBJ2-1|NA
TGTGCCACCAGCAGAGGTGGTAATGAGCAGTTCTTC
CATSRGGNEQFF
>TRBV6-1|NA|TRBJ2-1|many
TGTGCCAGCAGTGAGTGGTCGGGGTCCTACAATGAGCAGTTCTTC
CASSEWSGSYNEQFF
>TRBV10-3|TRBD1|TRBJ2-1|many
TGTGCCATCAGTGAGTCTGGCAGGGACAGCAATGAGCAGTTCTTC
CAISESGRDSNEQFF
>TRBV12-3/TRBV12-4|NA|TRBJ1-5|NA
TGTGCCAGCAGTTCCCTTTCGCAGAGTCAGCCCCAGCATTTT
CASSSLSQSQPQHF
>TRBV19|NA|TRBJ1-1|NA
TGTGCCAGTAGTCTTGAGTGGGGGGCAGACACTGAAGCTTTCTTT
CASSLEWGADTEAFF